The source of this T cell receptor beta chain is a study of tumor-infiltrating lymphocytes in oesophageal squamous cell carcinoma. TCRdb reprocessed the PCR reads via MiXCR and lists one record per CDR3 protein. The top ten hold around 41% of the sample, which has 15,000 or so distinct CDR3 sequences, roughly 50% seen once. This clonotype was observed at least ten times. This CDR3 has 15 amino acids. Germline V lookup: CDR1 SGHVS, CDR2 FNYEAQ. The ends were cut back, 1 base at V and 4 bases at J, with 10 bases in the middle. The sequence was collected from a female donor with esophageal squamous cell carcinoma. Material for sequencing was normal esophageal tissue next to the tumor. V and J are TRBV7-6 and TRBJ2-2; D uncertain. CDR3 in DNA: TGTGCCAGCAGCTTAGGGCAGTTCAGCACCGGGGAGCTGTTTTTT. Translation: CASSLGQFSTGELFF.